These 21 T cell receptor beta chains originate from one sample sequenced in a study of OX40 agonist ivuxolimab in advanced cancers. The assay was immunoSEQ multiplex PCR, and TCRdb's table has in-frame clones only and misses some. Of 100,000 or so clones in the sample, approximately 85% were seen once. The sample consisted of CD4+ or CD8+ T cells sorted from blood, taken in a trial of the OX40 agonist ivuxolimab. These receptors all stem from an adult with an advanced solid tumor such as melanoma, head and neck, liver or kidney cancer.

V gene TRBV5-1 combines with J gene TRBJ1-4; 7 bases agree with TRBD1. The germline V gene has CDR1 SGHRS and CDR2 YFSETQ. This CDR3 comprises 14 residues. Unmatched junction bases numbered 4, after V lost 2 bases and J lost 6 bases. CDR3 sequence (DNA): TGCGCCAGCAGCTTCTCAGGGACAGATGAAAAACTGTTTTTT. Protein product: CASSFSGTDEKLFF.

In its sample, this clone was seen once. V and J are TRBV7-2 and TRBJ1-1, with D perhaps TRBD1 (6 bases). The length of the CDR3 is 14 residues. CDR1 is SGHTA and CDR2 is FQGNSA in the germline V gene. The V end lost 10 bases, the J end lost 0 bases, and 15 bases lay between the germline ends. CDR3 residues: CAIKGGPMNTEAFF. CDR3 nucleotides: TGTGCCATCAAGGGGGGACCCATGAACACTGAAGCTTTCTTT.

The chain carries TRBV27 and TRBJ2-7, with 8 bases aligning to TRBD2. This CDR3 has 16 amino acids. The germline CDR1 and CDR2 sequences are MNHEY and SMNVEV (reference sequence). V lost 5 bases and J lost 7; bases outside the gene matches: 16. The CDR3 DNA reads TGTGCCAGCAGTCCCTTCATGACAGCGGGAGTGCAGGAGCAGTACTTC. This gives the protein CASSPFMTAGVQEQYF.

V gene TRBV27 combines with J gene TRBJ1-1; the match to TRBD1 covers 7 bases. The CDR3 length is 18 residues. Germline V gene lookup returns CDR1 MNHEY and CDR2 SMNVEV (reference sequence). Losses at the gene ends were 4 bases for V and 3 bases for J; bases not matched to a gene: 17. CDR3 DNA sequence: TGTGCCAGCAGTTCTCTGGGCAGGGGGGAGCAGGTGGACACTGAAGCTTTCTTT. The encoded protein is CASSSLGRGEQVDTEAFF.

J is TRBJ2-6 and V is TRBV11-3; D is uncertain. The germline V gene has CDR1 SGHNT and CDR2 YENEEA. Deletions cut 5 bases from V and 0 bases from J, with 5 bases between. The CDR3 has 14 residues. CDR3 sequence (DNA): TGTGCCAGCAGCCCCAGCTCTGGGGCCAACGTCCTGACTTTC. This encodes CASSPSSGANVLTF.

This chain connects TRBV5-1 to TRBJ1-6; 8 bases fit TRBD1. V shed 0 bases, J shed 8 bases, and the junction held 1 base outside the gene matches. The CDR3 has 14 amino acids. Germline CDR1 reads SGHRS; CDR2 reads YFSETQ. This chain's CDR3 is CASSLEQGDSPLHF. DNA of the CDR3: TGCGCCAGCAGCTTGGAACAGGGGGATTCACCCCTCCACTTT.

The gene calls are TRBV7-8 and TRBJ1-6; D may be TRBD1 (5 bases). The CDR3 length is 17 residues. With 3 bases removed from V and 7 bases from J, the gap between germline ends came to 19 bases. The germline V gene has CDR1 SGHVS and CDR2 FQNEAQ. The CDR3 nucleotides read TGTGCCAGCAGCTTCGTGGGGGGATCGGTTGGGAATTCACCCCTCCACTTT. This codes for CASSFVGGSVGNSPLHF. The whole variable domain, filled in from reference TRBV7-8 and TRBJ1-6, reads GAGVSQSPRYKVAKRGQDVALRCDPISGHVSLFWYQQALGQGPEFLTYFQNEAQLDKSGLPSDRFFAERPEGSVSTLKIQRTQQEDSAVYLCASSFVGGSVGNSPLHFGNGTRLTVT.

In its sample, this clone was seen a few times. This chain connects TRBV7-9 to TRBJ2-3, with D hard to call. V was trimmed by 0 bases and J by 0 bases, leaving 7 bases between them. Germline V gives CDR1 SEHNR, CDR2 FQNEAQ (reference sequence). The CDR3 spans 15 residues. The CDR3 protein is CASSLAGVSTDTQYF. The CDR3 DNA is TGTGCCAGCAGCTTAGCGGGTGTTAGCACAGATACGCAGTATTTT.

The gene calls are TRBV19 and TRBJ2-1; no firm D call. V was shortened by 2 bases and J by 7 bases, with 12 bases between the two germline ends. The CDR3 consists of 14 residues. Per germline, CDR1 LNHDA and CDR2 SQIVND (reference sequence). CDR3 DNA: TGTGCCAGTAGTATATCCCCGGACGGGAATGAGCAGTTCTTC. Translated: CASSISPDGNEQFF. Full variable domain (remainder filled in from reference TRBV19 and TRBJ2-1): DGGITQSPKYLFRKEGQNVTLSCEQNLNHDAMYWYRQDPGQGLRLIYYSQIVNDFQKGDIAEGYSVSREKKESFPLTVTSAQKNPTAFYLCASSISPDGNEQFFGPGTRLTVL.

As to this clone: Distinct nucleotide sequences in the sample also encode this CDR3. The V and J genes are TRBV25-1 and TRBJ2-1; D ambiguous. The CDR3 has 10 amino acids. Germline CDR1 is MGHDK and CDR2 is SYGVNS. Trimming removed 3 bases at V and 6 bases at J, with 0 bases between. The CDR3 DNA is TGTGCCAGCAGTGACAATGAGCAGTTCTTC. Its protein is CASSDNEQFF.

V is TRBV28 and J is TRBJ2-5; the D gene is possibly TRBD2 (5 bases). V lost 6 bases and J lost 4, with 12 bases in between. The CDR3 is 13 amino acids. Germline CDR1 MDHEN, CDR2 SYDVKM. The CDR3 nucleotides are TGTGCCAGCAGAGGGCCTGGAGGAGAGACCCAGTACTTC. Translated: CASRGPGGETQYF. Complete variable domain (other parts from reference TRBV28 and TRBJ2-5): DVKVTQSSRYLVKRTGEKVFLECVQDMDHENMFWYRQDPGLGLRLIYFSYDVKMKEKGDIPEGYSVSREKKERFSLILESASTNQTSMYLCASRGPGGETQYFGPGTRLLVL.

The chain combines TRBV7-2 with TRBJ2-1; D uncertain. V was cut by 4 bases and J by 12 bases, with 10 bases left in between. The CDR3 has 11 amino acids. Germline V gene sequence: CDR1 SGHTA, CDR2 FQGNSA. The CDR3 coding sequence is TGTGCCAGCAGCTCAGTTGAGGCGCAGTTCTTC. Residues: CASSSVEAQFF.

This chain connects TRBV28 to TRBJ2-7; the D gene could be TRBD1 or TRBD2 (5 bases each). V was clipped by 4 bases and J by 2 bases, with 9 bases between them. Germline CDR1 reads MDHEN; CDR2 reads SYDVKM. The CDR3 extends over 13 amino acids. CDR3 region: CASSSRGPYEQYF. The CDR3, as DNA: TGTGCCAGCAGTTCACGGGGCCCCTACGAGCAGTACTTC.

The chain employs TRBV27 and TRBJ2-1, with TRBD1 as a possible D gene (6 bases). Germline V gives CDR1 MNHEY, CDR2 SMNVEV (reference sequence). The CDR3 contains 16 residues. The ends were cut back, 2 bases at V and 5 bases at J, with 16 bases in the middle. CDR3 coding DNA: TGTGCCAGCAGTTTAAGGTCACAGGGTATGCACAATGAGCAGTTCTTC. Amino acids: CASSLRSQGMHNEQFF.

V is TRBV5-1 and J is TRBJ2-5; no firm D call. The CDR3 runs to 17 residues. Germline CDR1 and CDR2: SGHRS and YFSETQ. V dropped 0 bases and J dropped 4 bases, with 19 bases sitting between them. CDR3: CASSLASYNMPLETQYF. CDR3 DNA: TGCGCCAGCAGCTTGGCCAGCTACAATATGCCATTAGAGACCCAGTACTTC.

The chain uses TRBV7-2 and TRBJ2-7; D might be TRBD2 (6 bases). This CDR3 spans 16 amino acids. V was shortened by 1 base and J by 3 bases, with 16 bases between the two germline ends. Germline-derived CDR1 and CDR2 are SGHTA and FQGNSA. The CDR3 sequence: CASSLEGQGGFYEQYF. The DNA for the CDR3 is TGTGCCAGCAGCTTAGAGGGCCAGGGAGGTTTCTACGAGCAGTACTTC.

CDR3 sequence: CASSSPGLADYNEQFF. CDR3 DNA sequence: TGTGCCAGCAGCTCCCCGGGACTAGCAGACTACAATGAGCAGTTCTTC. The chain employs TRBV7-9 and TRBJ2-1; 9 bases match TRBD2. V lost 4 bases, J lost 3 bases, and 7 bases stayed unmatched. The length of the CDR3 is 16 residues. CDR1 and CDR2 from the germline V gene are SEHNR and FQNEAQ (reference sequence).

This clone came up a few times. V is TRBV6-5 and J is TRBJ2-1, with a possible D match to TRBD2 (6 bases). The V gene lost 5 bases and the J gene lost 9 bases, with 20 bases spanning the gap. CDR1 and CDR2 (germline): MNHEY, SVGAGI. The CDR3 is made up of 15 amino acids. The CDR3 DNA reads TGTGCCAGCAGTCCCATCGACACTAGCCAGCGTGAGCAGTTCTTC. It codes for CASSPIDTSQREQFF.

The rearrangement links TRBV14 to TRBJ2-2; D is perhaps TRBD2 (5 bases). Germline V gives CDR1 SGHDN, CDR2 FVKESK. The CDR3 has 14 amino acids. V lost 10 bases to trimming and J lost 7 bases, with 19 bases between them. CDR3: CATKASEAFGELFF. The CDR3 DNA sequence: TGTGCCACCAAGGCGTCGGAGGCTTTCGGGGAGCTGTTTTTT.

This clone was recorded only once. The CDR3 DNA reads TGTGCCAGCAGTTTCACTAGGGGGAACACCGGGGAGCTGTTTTTT. Its translation is CASSFTRGNTGELFF. This chain connects TRBV28 to TRBJ2-2; D may correspond to TRBD1 or TRBD2 (5 bases each). CDR1 and CDR2 (germline): MDHEN, SYDVKM. V was trimmed by 3 bases and J by 1 base, leaving 9 bases between them. CDR3 length equals 15 residues.

The chain carries TRBV19 and TRBJ2-1; D unclear. Germline lookup yields CDR1 LNHDA and CDR2 SQIVND (reference sequence). Trimming pared 5 bases from V and 12 bases from J, leaving 11 bases between. CDR3 length: 11 amino acids. As DNA, the CDR3 is TGTGCCAGTAGTGCCCACCTGGGGCAGTTCTTC. Its translation is CASSAHLGQFF.